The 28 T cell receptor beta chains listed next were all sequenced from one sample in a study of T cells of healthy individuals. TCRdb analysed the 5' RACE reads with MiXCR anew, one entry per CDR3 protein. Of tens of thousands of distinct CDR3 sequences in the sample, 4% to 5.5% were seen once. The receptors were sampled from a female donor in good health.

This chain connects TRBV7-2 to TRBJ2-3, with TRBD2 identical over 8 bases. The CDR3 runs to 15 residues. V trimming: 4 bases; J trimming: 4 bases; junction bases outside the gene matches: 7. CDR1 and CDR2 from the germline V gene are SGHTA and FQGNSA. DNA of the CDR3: TGTGCCAGCAGCTCGGGGACTAGTCCCCCAGATACGCAGTATTTT. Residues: CASSSGTSPPDTQYF.

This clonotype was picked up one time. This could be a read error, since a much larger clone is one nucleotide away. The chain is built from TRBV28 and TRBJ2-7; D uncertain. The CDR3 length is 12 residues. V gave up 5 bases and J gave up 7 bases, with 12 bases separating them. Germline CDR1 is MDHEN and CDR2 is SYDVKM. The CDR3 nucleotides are TGTGCCAGCAGTCAGTGGGCTGGTGAGCAGTACTTC. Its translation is CASSQWAGEQYF.

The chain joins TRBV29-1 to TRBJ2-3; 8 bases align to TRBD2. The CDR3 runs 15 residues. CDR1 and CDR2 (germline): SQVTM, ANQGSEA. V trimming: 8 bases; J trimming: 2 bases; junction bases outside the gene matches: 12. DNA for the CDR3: TGCAGCTCCGCGGGGGGCGGGGATTACACAGATACGCAGTATTTT. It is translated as CSSAGGGDYTDTQYF.

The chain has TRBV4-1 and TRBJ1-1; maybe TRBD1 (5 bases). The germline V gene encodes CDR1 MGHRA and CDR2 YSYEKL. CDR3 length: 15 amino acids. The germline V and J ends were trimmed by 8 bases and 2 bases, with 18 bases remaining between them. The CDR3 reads CASSLSDRTNTEAFF. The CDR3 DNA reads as TGCGCCAGCTCGTTGTCCGACAGAACAAACACTGAAGCTTTCTTT.

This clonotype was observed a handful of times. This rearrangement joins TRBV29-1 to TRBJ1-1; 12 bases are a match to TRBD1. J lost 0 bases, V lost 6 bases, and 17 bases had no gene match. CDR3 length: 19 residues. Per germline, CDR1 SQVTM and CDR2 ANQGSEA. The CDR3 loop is CSVRPGQGAKIDLNTEAFF. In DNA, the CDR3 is TGCAGCGTCAGACCGGGACAGGGGGCCAAGATCGACTTGAACACTGAAGCTTTCTTT.

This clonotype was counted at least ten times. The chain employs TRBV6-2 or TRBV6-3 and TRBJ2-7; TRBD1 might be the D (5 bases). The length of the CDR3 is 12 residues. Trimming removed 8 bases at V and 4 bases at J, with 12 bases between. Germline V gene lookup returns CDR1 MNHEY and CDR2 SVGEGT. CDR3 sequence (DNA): TGTGCCAGCGGTCCGGACACTTACGAGCAGTACTTC. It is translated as CASGPDTYEQYF.

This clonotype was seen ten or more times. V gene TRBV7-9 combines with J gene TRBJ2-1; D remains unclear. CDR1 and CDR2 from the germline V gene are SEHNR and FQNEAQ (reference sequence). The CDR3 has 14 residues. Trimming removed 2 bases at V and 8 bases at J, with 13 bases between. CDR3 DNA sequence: TGTGCCAGCAGCTTATCCGCCGCCTGGGATGAGCAGTTCTTC. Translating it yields CASSLSAAWDEQFF.

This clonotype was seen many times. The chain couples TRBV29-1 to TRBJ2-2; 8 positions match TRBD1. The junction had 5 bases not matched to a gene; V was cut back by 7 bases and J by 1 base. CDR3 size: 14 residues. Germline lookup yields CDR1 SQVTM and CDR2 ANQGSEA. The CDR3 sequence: CSAGDRMNTGELFF. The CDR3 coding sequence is TGCAGCGCGGGGGACAGGATGAACACCGGGGAGCTGTTTTTT.

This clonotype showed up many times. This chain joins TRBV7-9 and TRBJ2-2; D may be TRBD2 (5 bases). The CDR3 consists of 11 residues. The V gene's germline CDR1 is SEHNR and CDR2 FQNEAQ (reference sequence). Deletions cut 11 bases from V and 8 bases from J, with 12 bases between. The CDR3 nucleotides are TGTGCCCCCGCGGGTGCGGGGGAGCTGTTTTTT. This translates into CAPAGAGELFF.

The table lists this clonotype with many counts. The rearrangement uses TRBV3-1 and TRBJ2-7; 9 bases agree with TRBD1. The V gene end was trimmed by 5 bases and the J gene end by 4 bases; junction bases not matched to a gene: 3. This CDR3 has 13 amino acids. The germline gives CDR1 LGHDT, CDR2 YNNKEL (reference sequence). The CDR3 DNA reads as TGTGCCAGCAGCTACGGACAGGGGTACGAGCAGTACTTC. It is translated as CASSYGQGYEQYF.

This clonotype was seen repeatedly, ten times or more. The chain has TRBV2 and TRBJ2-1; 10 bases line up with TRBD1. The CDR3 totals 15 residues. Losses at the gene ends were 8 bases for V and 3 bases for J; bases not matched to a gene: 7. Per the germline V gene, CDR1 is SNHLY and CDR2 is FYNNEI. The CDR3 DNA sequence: TGTGCCAGCTTGGCCGGGACAGGGGACTACAATGAGCAGTTCTTC. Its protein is CASLAGTGDYNEQFF.

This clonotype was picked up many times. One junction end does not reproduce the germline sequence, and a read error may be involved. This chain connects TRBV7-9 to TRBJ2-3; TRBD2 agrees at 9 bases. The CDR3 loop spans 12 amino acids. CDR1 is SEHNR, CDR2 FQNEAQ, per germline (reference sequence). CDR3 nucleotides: TGTGCCAGCAGCTTACTACTAGCGGGTTGGAATTTT. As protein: CASSLLLAGWNF.

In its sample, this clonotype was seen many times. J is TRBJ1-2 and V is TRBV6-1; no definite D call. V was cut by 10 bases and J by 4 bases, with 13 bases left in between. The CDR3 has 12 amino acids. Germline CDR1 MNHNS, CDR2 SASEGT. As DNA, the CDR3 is TGTGCCACCTTACAAGAGGTCTATGGCTACACCTTC. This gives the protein CATLQEVYGYTF.

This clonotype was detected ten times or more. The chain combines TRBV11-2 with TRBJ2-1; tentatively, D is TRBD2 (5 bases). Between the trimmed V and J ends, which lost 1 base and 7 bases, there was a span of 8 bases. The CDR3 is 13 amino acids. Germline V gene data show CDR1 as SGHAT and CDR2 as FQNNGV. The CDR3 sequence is CASSLGELNEQFF. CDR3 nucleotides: TGTGCCAGCAGCTTAGGGGAGTTGAATGAGCAGTTCTTC.

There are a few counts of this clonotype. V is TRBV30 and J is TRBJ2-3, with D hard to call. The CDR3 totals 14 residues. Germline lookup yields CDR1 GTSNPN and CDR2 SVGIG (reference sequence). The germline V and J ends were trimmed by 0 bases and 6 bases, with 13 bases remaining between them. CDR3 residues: CAWSVGSGADTQYF. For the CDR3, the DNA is TGTGCCTGGAGTGTAGGTTCCGGAGCGGATACGCAGTATTTT. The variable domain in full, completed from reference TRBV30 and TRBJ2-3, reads SQTIHQWPATLVQPVGSPLSLECTVEGTSNPNLYWYRQAAGRGLQLLFYSVGIGQISSEVPQNLSASRPQDRQFILSSKKLLLSDSGFYLCAWSVGSGADTQYFGPGTRLTVL.

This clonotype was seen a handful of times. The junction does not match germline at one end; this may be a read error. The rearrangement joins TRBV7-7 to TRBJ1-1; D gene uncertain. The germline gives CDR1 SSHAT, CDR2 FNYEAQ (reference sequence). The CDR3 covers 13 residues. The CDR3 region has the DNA TGTGCTAGCAGCTTAGGGCGGACTACTGAAGCTTTCTTT. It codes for CASSLGRTTEAFF.

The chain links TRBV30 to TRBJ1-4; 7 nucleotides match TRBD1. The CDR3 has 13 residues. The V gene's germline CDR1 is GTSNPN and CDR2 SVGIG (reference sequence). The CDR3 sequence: CAWEGQINEKLFF. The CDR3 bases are TGTGCTTGGGAGGGACAGATAAATGAAAAACTGTTTTTT.

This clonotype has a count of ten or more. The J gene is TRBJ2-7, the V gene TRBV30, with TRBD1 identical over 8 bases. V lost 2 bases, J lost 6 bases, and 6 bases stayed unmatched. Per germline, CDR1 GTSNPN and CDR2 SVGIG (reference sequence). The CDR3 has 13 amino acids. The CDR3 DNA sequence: TGTGCCTGGAGTTGGGGACAGGCCAGCGAGCAGTACTTC. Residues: CAWSWGQASEQYF.

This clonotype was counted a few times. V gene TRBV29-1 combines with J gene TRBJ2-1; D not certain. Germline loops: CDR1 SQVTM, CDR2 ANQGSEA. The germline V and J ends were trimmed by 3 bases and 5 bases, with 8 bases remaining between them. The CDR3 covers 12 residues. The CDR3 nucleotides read TGCAGCGTTGACGACCGAAACAATGAGCAGTTCTTC. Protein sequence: CSVDDRNNEQFF.

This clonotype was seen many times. The CDR3 DNA reads as TGTGCCAGCAGTAAACAGGGGGCAACTAATGAAAAACTGTTTTTT. As protein: CASSKQGATNEKLFF. The chain has TRBV11-2 and TRBJ1-4; 8 nucleotides match TRBD1. CDR1 and CDR2 (germline): SGHAT, FQNNGV. Trimming at V came to 6 bases and at J to 0 bases, leaving 3 bases not matched to a gene. The CDR3 totals 15 residues.

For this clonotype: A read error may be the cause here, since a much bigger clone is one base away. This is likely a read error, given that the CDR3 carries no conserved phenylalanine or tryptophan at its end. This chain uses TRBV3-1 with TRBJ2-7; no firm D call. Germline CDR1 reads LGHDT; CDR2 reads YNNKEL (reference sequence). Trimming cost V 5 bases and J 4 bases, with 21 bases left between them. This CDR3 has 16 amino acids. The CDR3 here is CASSASGPFSPYEQYS. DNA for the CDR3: TGTGCCAGCAGCGCGTCCGGTCCCTTCAGCCCTTACGAGCAGTACTCC.

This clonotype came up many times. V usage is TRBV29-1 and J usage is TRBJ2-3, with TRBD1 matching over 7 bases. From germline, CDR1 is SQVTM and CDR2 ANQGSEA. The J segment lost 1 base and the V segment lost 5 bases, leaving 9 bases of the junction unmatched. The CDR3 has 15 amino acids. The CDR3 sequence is CSVSPRDRRTDTQYF. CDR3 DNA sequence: TGCAGCGTTAGCCCCCGGGACAGACGCACAGATACGCAGTATTTT.

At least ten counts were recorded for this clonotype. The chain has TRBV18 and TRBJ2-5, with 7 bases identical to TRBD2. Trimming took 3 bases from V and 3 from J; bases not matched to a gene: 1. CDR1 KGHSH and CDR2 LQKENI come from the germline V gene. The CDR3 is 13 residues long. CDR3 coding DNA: TGTGCCAGCTCACCCGGGAGGAAAGAGACCCAGTACTTC. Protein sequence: CASSPGRKETQYF.

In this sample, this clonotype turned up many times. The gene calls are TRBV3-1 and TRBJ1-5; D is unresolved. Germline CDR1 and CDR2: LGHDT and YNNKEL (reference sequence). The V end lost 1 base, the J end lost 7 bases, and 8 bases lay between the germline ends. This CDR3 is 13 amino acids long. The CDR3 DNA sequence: TGTGCCAGCAGCCAAGGGAGGGTGCAGCCCCAGCATTTT. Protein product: CASSQGRVQPQHF.

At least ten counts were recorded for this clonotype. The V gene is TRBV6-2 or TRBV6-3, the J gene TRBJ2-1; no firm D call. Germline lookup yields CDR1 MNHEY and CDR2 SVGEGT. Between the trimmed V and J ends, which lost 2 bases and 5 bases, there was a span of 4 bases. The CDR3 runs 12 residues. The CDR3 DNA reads TGTGCCAGCAGTTACCCGGACAATGAGCAGTTCTTC. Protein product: CASSYPDNEQFF.

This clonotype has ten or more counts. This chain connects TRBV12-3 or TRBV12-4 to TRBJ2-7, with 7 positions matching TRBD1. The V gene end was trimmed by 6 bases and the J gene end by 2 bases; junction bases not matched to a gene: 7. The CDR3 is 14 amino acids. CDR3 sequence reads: CASSPDRAAYEQYF. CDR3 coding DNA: TGTGCCAGCAGCCCCGACAGGGCGGCCTACGAGCAGTACTTC.

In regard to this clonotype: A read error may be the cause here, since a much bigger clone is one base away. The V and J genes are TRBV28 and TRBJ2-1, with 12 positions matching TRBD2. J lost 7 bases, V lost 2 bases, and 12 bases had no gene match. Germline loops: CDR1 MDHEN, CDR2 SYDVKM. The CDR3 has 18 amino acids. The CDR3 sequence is CASSLRLAGVANGNEQFF. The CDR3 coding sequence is TGTGCCAGCAGTTTACGACTAGCGGGAGTAGCAAACGGGAATGAGCAGTTCTTC.

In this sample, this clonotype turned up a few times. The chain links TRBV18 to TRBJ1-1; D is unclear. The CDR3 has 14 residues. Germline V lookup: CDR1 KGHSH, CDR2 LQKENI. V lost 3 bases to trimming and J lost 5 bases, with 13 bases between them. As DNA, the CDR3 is TGTGCCAGCTCACCGGCCAGAGGATGGACTGAAGCTTTCTTT. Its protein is CASSPARGWTEAFF.